The clone carrying this T cell receptor beta chain was counted between two and nine times. These data originate in a study of spatial heterogeneity in lung cancer. In TCRdb, the 5' RACE reads were re-called with MiXCR into one record per CDR3 protein. In the table there are about 82,000 distinct CDR3 sequences, around an eighth of which are singletons. Specified time point: sample taken at primary tumor resection. Sequencing was performed on whole RNA extracted from tumor and nontumor lung tissue, or from frozen PBMC, and the material was left unsorted. The V gene lost 0 bases and the J gene lost 5 bases, with 3 bases spanning the gap. Germline V gene lookup returns CDR1 SGHDT and CDR2 YYEEEE. CDR3 length: 12 residues.

J is TRBJ2-4 and V is TRBV5-6, with D unresolved. The sequence came from a male donor with early-stage non-small cell lung cancer. The sample here was PBMCs, taken at surgery. CDR3 DNA: TGTGCCAGCAGCTTGGACGAAAACATTCAGTACTTC. The encoded protein is CASSLDENIQYF.